The entry below describes one TCR beta chain. The data are from a study of blood T cells in healthy people across ages. Germline V lookup: CDR1 MDHEN, CDR2 SYDVKM. The CDR3 runs to 15 residues. V lost 6 bases and J lost 3; bases outside the gene matches: 5. The use of a sample-barcoded 5' primer and a J-beta primer mix characterized a second PCR of roughly 6 to 11 cycles. TCRdb reanalysed the 5' RACE reads using MiXCR and keeps one entry per CDR3 protein. The repertoire consists of some 1.8 million distinct CDR3 sequences, with 30% to 40% occurring once and the leading ten covering under 25%. Source material: blood. This chain uses TRBV28 with TRBJ2-1; the match to TRBD2 covers 10 bases. The TCR was taken from a human donor in good health. The CDR3 sequence is CASRIAGGNYNEQFF. For the CDR3, the DNA is TGTGCCAGCAGAATAGCGGGGGGTAACTACAATGAGCAGTTCTTC.